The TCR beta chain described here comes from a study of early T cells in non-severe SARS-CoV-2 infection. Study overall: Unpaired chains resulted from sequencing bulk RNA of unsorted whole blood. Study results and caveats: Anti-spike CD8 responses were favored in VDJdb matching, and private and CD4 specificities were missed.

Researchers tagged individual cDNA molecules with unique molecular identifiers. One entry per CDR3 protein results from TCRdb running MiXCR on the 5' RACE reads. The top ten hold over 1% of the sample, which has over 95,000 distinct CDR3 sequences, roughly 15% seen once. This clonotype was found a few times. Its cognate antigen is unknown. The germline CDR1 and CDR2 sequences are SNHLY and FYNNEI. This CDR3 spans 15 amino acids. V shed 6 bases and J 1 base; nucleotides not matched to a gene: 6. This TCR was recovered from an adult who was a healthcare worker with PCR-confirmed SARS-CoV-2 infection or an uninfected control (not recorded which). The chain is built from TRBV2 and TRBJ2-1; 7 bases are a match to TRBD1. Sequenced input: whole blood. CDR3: CASRDTGVSYNEQFF. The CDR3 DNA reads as TGTGCCAGCAGGGATACAGGGGTGTCCTACAATGAGCAGTTCTTC.